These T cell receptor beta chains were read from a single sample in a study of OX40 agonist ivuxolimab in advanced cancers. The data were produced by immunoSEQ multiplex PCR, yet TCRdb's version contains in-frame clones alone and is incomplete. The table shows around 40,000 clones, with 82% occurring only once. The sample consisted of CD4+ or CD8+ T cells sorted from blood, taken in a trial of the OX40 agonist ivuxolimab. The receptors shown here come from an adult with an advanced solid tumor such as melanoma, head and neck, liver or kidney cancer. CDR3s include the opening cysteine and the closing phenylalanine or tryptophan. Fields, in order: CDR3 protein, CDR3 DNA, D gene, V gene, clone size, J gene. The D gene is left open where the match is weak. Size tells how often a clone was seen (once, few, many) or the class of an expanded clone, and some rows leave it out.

CDR3: CSVSLTDTQYF
DNA: TGCAGCGTCTCCCTCACAGATACGCAGTATTTT
D: .
V: TRBV29-1
size: .
J: TRBJ2-3

CDR3: CASSPRGQGYEQYF
DNA: TGTGCCAGCAGCCCGAGGGGACAGGGATACGAGCAGTACTTC
D: TRBD1
V: TRBV9
size: few
J: TRBJ2-7

CDR3: CASIRQGRATEAFF
DNA: TGTGCCAGCATCAGACAGGGGCGGGCCACTGAAGCTTTCTTT
D: TRBD1
V: TRBV2
size: .
J: TRBJ1-1

CDR3: CASSLLGAHDPTDTQYF
DNA: TGTGCCAGCAGTTTATTGGGGGCGCACGACCCCACAGATACGCAGTATTTT
D: .
V: TRBV27
size: .
J: TRBJ2-3

CDR3: CASSLVGQRDYTF
DNA: TGTGCCAGCAGTTTGGTAGGACAGCGTGACTACACCTTC
D: .
V: TRBV28
size: .
J: TRBJ1-2

CDR3: CASSEASGERPQHF
DNA: TGTGCCAGCAGTGAAGCTTCGGGGGAACGGCCCCAGCATTTT
D: .
V: TRBV6-1
size: once
J: TRBJ1-5

CDR3: CASRRTGTEAFF
DNA: TGTGCCAGCAGGAGGACAGGAACTGAAGCTTTCTTT
D: TRBD1
V: TRBV6-1
size: .
J: TRBJ1-1

CDR3: CASSSVQGRGEQFF
DNA: TGTGCCAGCAGCTCCGTACAGGGTCGAGGTGAGCAGTTCTTC
D: .
V: TRBV11-3
size: .
J: TRBJ2-1

CDR3: CASSDAREFTGELFF
DNA: TGCGCCAGCAGTGACGCGCGGGAGTTTACCGGGGAGCTGTTTTTT
D: TRBD2
V: TRBV10-2
size: .
J: TRBJ2-2

CDR3: CASSFLPTGREAFF
DNA: TGTGCCAGCAGTTTCCTCCCGACAGGCAGGGAAGCTTTCTTT
D: .
V: TRBV6-5
size: .
J: TRBJ1-1

CDR3: CSVDREGSETQYF
DNA: TGCAGCGTTGACCGGGAGGGGAGTGAGACCCAGTACTTC
D: TRBD2
V: TRBV29-1
size: .
J: TRBJ2-5

CDR3: CASSLDSYQPQHF
DNA: TGTGCCAGCAGTTTGGACAGCTATCAGCCCCAGCATTTT
D: .
V: TRBV28
size: .
J: TRBJ1-5

CDR3: CASSETGGSGNTIYF
DNA: TGTGCCAGCAGTGAGACAGGGGGCTCTGGAAACACCATATATTTT
D: TRBD1
V: TRBV28
size: .
J: TRBJ1-3

CDR3: CASSLSFGTGNSYEQYF
DNA: TGTGCCAGCAGTTTATCCTTTGGGACAGGGAATTCCTACGAGCAGTACTTC
D: TRBD1
V: TRBV27
size: .
J: TRBJ2-7

CDR3: CASSRQGQETQYF
DNA: TGTGCCAGTAGTAGACAGGGCCAAGAGACCCAGTACTTC
D: TRBD1
V: TRBV19
size: .
J: TRBJ2-5

CDR3: CASTRGSGRGWETQYF
DNA: TGTGCCAGCACCAGGGGTAGCGGGAGAGGTTGGGAGACCCAGTACTTC
D: TRBD2
V: TRBV7-9
size: .
J: TRBJ2-5

CDR3: CASSLTAGSNQPQHF
DNA: TGTGCCAGCAGCCTGACAGCGGGGAGCAATCAGCCCCAGCATTTT
D: .
V: TRBV6-5
size: .
J: TRBJ1-5

CDR3: CASSRLQGPGETQYF
DNA: TGTGCTAGCAGCCGCCTACAGGGCCCCGGCGAGACCCAGTACTTC
D: .
V: TRBV7-7
size: .
J: TRBJ2-5

CDR3: CASTRGASSDTQYF
DNA: TGTGCCAGCACCCGTGGAGCGTCATCGGATACGCAGTATTTT
D: .
V: TRBV11-2
size: .
J: TRBJ2-3

CDR3: CAWREQGARDTQYF
DNA: TGTGCCTGGAGAGAACAGGGGGCGCGAGATACGCAGTATTTT
D: TRBD1
V: TRBV30
size: .
J: TRBJ2-3

CDR3: CASSRDRNYEQYF
DNA: TGTGCCAGCAGCAGGGACAGGAACTACGAGCAGTACTTC
D: TRBD1
V: TRBV27
size: once
J: TRBJ2-7

CDR3: CATSRPNRDEAFF
DNA: TGTGCCACCAGCAGACCCAACAGGGATGAAGCTTTCTTT
D: .
V: TRBV15
size: .
J: TRBJ1-1

CDR3: CASRYTGGVNQPQHF
DNA: TGTGCCAGCAGGTATACAGGGGGGGTCAATCAGCCCCAGCATTTT
D: TRBD1
V: TRBV6-1
size: .
J: TRBJ1-5

CDR3: CASSTRDTDEKLFF
DNA: TGTGCCAGCAGCACCCGGGACACAGATGAAAAACTGTTTTTT
D: .
V: TRBV28
size: .
J: TRBJ1-4

CDR3: CASRTGAGAYIEQFF
DNA: TGTGCCAGCAGGACAGGGGCGGGGGCTTATATTGAGCAGTTCTTC
D: .
V: TRBV2
size: .
J: TRBJ2-1

CDR3: CASRTGTESNQPQHF
DNA: TGTGCCAGCAGGACCGGGACAGAGAGCAATCAGCCCCAGCATTTT
D: TRBD1
V: TRBV27
size: .
J: TRBJ1-5

CDR3: CAGYRTGTGELFF
DNA: TGTGCCGGTTACCGGACGGGGACCGGGGAGCTGTTTTTT
D: .
V: TRBV6-1
size: .
J: TRBJ2-2

CDR3: CASSFGSYNEQFF
DNA: TGTGCCAGCAGTTTCGGGAGCTACAATGAGCAGTTCTTC
D: .
V: TRBV5-5
size: .
J: TRBJ2-1

CDR3: CASTDQTGLNSPLHF
DNA: TGTGCCAGCACAGACCAGACAGGGCTCAATTCACCCCTCCACTTT
D: TRBD1
V: TRBV9
size: .
J: TRBJ1-6

CDR3: CASSTTPGTGYSEAFF
DNA: TGTGCCAGCAGTACCACCCCCGGGACAGGGTATTCTGAAGCTTTCTTT
D: TRBD1
V: TRBV28
size: .
J: TRBJ1-1

CDR3: CASSVDGNGPQHF
DNA: TGTGCCAGCAGCGTTGACGGGAATGGACCCCAGCATTTT
D: .
V: TRBV28
size: .
J: TRBJ1-5

CDR3: CASAKTGSSYEQYF
DNA: TGTGCCAGCGCCAAAACAGGGAGCTCCTACGAGCAGTACTTC
D: .
V: TRBV25-1
size: once
J: TRBJ2-7

CDR3: CATRDSKKGQKLFF
DNA: TGTGCCACTCGGGACTCTAAGAAGGGACAAAAACTGTTTTTT
D: .
V: TRBV19
size: .
J: TRBJ1-4

CDR3: CASSLKAIATNEKLFF
DNA: TGTGCCAGCAGCTTGAAAGCGATAGCAACTAATGAAAAACTGTTTTTT
D: .
V: TRBV5-4
size: once
J: TRBJ1-4

CDR3: CASSRHGQLNTEAFF
DNA: TGTGCCAGCAGCCGCCATGGACAGCTGAACACTGAAGCTTTCTTT
D: .
V: TRBV27
size: few
J: TRBJ1-1

CDR3: CASSLRGYSNQPQHF
DNA: TGTGCCAGTAGCCTAAGGGGGTATAGCAATCAGCCCCAGCATTTT
D: .
V: TRBV19
size: .
J: TRBJ1-5

CDR3: CASSPNSRVRGDTGELFF
DNA: TGTGCCAGCAGCCCTAACTCCAGGGTCAGAGGGGACACCGGGGAGCTGTTTTTT
D: .
V: TRBV5-5
size: .
J: TRBJ2-2

CDR3: CASSLSWGGNQPQHF
DNA: TGTGCCAGCAGTTTATCGTGGGGTGGGAATCAGCCCCAGCATTTT
D: .
V: TRBV27
size: .
J: TRBJ1-5

CDR3: CASSPRVDRLSNQPQHF
DNA: TGTGCCAGCAGCCCTCGGGTAGATCGGTTAAGCAATCAGCCCCAGCATTTT
D: .
V: TRBV7-2
size: .
J: TRBJ1-5

CDR3: CASSLDVRQLARETQYF
DNA: TGTGCCAGCAGCTTAGATGTCCGCCAACTAGCGCGAGAGACCCAGTACTTC
D: TRBD2
V: TRBV11-2
size: .
J: TRBJ2-5

CDR3: CASSLTGRGHNEQFF
DNA: TGTGCCAGCAGCTTGACGGGGCGGGGACACAATGAGCAGTTCTTC
D: .
V: TRBV5-4
size: .
J: TRBJ2-1

CDR3: CASSQVQGTDTQYF
DNA: TGTGCCAGCAGCCAAGTTCAGGGCACAGATACGCAGTATTTT
D: .
V: TRBV14
size: .
J: TRBJ2-3